This T cell receptor beta chain was retrieved from a study of blood T cells in healthy people across ages. A second PCR of roughly 7 to 11 cycles used a sample-barcoded 5' primer and a J-beta primer mix. TCRdb processed the 5' RACE reads anew with MiXCR; each CDR3 protein has one entry. The sample consists of some 900,000 distinct CDR3 sequences, 45% to 50% of them appearing once. This clonotype was recorded a few times. Looked up from germline, CDR1 is SGHRS and CDR2 is YFSETQ. V lost 2 bases and J lost 2; bases outside the gene matches: 8. This CDR3 is 16 amino acids long. The chain is built from TRBV5-1 and TRBJ2-5, with 8 bases lining up with TRBD1. The clonotype was recovered from a man aged 25-45 years in good health. The specimen was blood. CDR3 protein: CASSFQGATPQETQYF. The CDR3, as DNA: TGCGCCAGCAGCTTCCAGGGGGCTACCCCTCAAGAGACCCAGTACTTC.